Listed here are 5 T cell receptor beta chains from one sample, sequenced in a study of identical twins. MiXCR was run by TCRdb on the 5' RACE reads, yielding one entry per CDR3 protein. Of 470,000 or so distinct CDR3 sequences in the sample, roughly 26% were seen once. In addition, the sample was reused for a study of T cells expressing NK-cell markers.

The sequencing sample was made of CD4+ T cells sorted from blood. The receptors stem from a woman aged 18-29 years in good health.

This clonotype was observed a handful of times. This chain connects TRBV15 to TRBJ2-3, with TRBD2 identical over 9 bases. This CDR3 spans 16 amino acids. Germline V CDR1 and CDR2: LNHNV, YYDKDF (reference sequence). Trimming took 3 bases from V and 4 from J; bases not matched to a gene: 8. CDR3 DNA sequence: TGTGCCACCAGCAGCGGACTAGCGTTCGGGGCAGATACGCAGTATTTT. This gives the protein CATSSGLAFGADTQYF.

The chain recombines TRBV11-2 with TRBJ2-6, with 12 bases identical to TRBD1. The germline V gene has CDR1 SGHAT and CDR2 FQNNGV. Germline trimming cut 4 bases from V and 4 bases from J; bases unmatched to any gene: 11. The CDR3 has 19 amino acids. The CDR3 protein is CASSSYPGQGATGANVLTF. As DNA, the CDR3 is TGTGCCAGCAGCTCCTACCCGGGACAGGGGGCAACGGGGGCCAACGTCCTGACTTTC.

This clonotype was observed a few times. The chain joins TRBV5-1 to TRBJ2-2; weak D call: TRBD1 (6 bases). The CDR3 has 15 residues. Germline values: CDR1 SGHRS, CDR2 YFSETQ. V was pared by 2 bases and J by 7 bases, with 15 bases between. The CDR3 is CASSFRTQGNGELFF. DNA for the CDR3: TGCGCCAGCAGCTTTCGGACCCAGGGGAACGGGGAGCTGTTTTTT.

This clonotype was detected a few times. The chain carries TRBV12-3 or TRBV12-4 and TRBJ1-2; D is possibly TRBD1 (6 bases). The CDR3 contains 13 residues. V was cut by 7 bases and J by 3 bases, with 12 bases left in between. The DNA for the CDR3 is TGTGCCAGCAACGCAGGGACATACTATGGCTACACCTTC. It codes for CASNAGTYYGYTF.

The chain combines TRBV6-2 or TRBV6-3 with TRBJ2-7; D gene unclear. V was shortened by 2 bases and J by 4 bases, with 9 bases between the two germline ends. The CDR3 runs to 13 residues. Germline CDR1 MNHEY, CDR2 SVGEGT. Here the CDR3 DNA reads TGTGCCAGCAGTTACCCGGAAGTATACGAGCAGTACTTC. Translated: CASSYPEVYEQYF.